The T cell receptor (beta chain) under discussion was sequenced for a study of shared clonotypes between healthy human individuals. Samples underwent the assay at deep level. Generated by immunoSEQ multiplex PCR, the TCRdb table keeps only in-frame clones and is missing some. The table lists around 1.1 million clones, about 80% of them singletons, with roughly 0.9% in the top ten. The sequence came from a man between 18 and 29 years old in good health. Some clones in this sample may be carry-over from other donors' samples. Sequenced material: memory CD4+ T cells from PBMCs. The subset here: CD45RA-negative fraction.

The CDR3 coding sequence is TGTGCCAGCAGCTTAGATCCGGGGGGCTACACCTTC. Encoded protein: CASSLDPGGYTF. The chain has TRBV11-2 and TRBJ1-2; no clear D gene. CDR1 is SGHAT and CDR2 is FQNNGV in the germline V gene. V lost 0 bases to trimming and J lost 8 bases, with 7 bases between them. The CDR3 covers 12 residues.